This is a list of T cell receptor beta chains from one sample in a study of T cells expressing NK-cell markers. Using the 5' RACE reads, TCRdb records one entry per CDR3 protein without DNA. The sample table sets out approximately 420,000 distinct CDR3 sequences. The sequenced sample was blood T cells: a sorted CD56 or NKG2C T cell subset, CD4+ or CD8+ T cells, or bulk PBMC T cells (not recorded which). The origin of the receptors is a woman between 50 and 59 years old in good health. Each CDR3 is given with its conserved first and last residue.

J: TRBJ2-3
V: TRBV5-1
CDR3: CASRLEGTGRIDTQYF

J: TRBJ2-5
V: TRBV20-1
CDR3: CSASVSSSQETQYF

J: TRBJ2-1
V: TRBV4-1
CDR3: CASSPTSPWVAGGPDNEQFF

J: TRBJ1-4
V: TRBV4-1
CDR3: CASSQAVDSADEKLFF

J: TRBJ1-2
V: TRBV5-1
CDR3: CASSLIVGFDYTF

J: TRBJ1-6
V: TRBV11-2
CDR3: CASSSGGYNSPLHF

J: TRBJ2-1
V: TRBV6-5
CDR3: CASSDGGRKAGEQFF

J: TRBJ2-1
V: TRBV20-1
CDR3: CSASPPSREAYNEQFF

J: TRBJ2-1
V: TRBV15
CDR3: CATSRDMRPTYNEQFF

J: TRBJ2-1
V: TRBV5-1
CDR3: CASSFGTSGNEQFF

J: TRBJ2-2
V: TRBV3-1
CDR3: CASRLGLGNTGELFF

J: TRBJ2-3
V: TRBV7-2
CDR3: CASSLVLSGDTQYF

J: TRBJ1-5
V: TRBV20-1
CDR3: CSAPERGDAGNQPQHF

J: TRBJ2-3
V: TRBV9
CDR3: CASSDSGRSTDTQYF

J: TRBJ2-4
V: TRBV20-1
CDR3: CSARKREDGNIQYF

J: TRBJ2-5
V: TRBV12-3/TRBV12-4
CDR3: CASSPPRLAGTQETQYF

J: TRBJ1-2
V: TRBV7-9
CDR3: CASSEDRENYGYTF

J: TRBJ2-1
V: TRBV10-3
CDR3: CATGEEGPYNEQFF

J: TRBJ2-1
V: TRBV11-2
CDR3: CASTRGLAAYNEQFF

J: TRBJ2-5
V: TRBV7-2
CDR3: CASSLFKGLKETQYF

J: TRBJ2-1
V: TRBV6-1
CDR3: CASSFTLAQEGNEQFF

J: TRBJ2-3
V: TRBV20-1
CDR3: CSARKGGSDTQYF

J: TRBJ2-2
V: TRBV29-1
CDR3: CSVPGLNTGELFF

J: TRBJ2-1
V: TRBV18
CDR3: CASSPPSGLQFF

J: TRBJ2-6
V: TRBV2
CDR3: CASKWLGPLSGANVLTF

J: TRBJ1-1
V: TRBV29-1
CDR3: CSVAFPRVNTEAFF

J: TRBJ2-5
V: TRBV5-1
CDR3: CASSLTSLGDGWGETQYF

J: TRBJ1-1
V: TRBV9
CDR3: CASSPTTGAAFF

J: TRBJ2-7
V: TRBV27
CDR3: CASSAGTSGYEQYF

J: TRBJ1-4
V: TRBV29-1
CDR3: CSVLLRGSEKLFF

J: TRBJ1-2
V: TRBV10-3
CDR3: CAISDSRGYGYTF

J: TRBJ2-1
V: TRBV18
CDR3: CASSPRSGDEQFF

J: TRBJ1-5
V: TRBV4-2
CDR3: CASSQDAVGDQPQHF

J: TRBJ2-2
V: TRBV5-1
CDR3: CASSLALGLAGPTGELFF

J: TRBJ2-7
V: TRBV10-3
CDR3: CAISEDGTSGKVVIYEQYF

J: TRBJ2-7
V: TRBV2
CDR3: CASSVESWGSYEQYF

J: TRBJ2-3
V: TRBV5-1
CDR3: CASSLEVRGTDTQYF

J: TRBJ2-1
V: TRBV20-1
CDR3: CSARDDWDRGDNEQFF

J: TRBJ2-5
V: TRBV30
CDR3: CAWSVPGSGVETQYF

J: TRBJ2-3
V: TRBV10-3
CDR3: CAISQLAEGRTDTQYF

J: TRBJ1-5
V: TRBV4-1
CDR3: CASSPQADQPQHF

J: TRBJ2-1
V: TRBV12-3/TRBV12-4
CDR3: CASSLALGLAGNEQFF

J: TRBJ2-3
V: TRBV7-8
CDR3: CASSFRRGESNTDTQYF

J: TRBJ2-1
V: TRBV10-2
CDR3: CASSEDVGALYNEQFF